These 29 T cell receptor beta chains originate from one sample sequenced in a study of human T cells and chemical hapten exposure. Time point reported: pre-sensitization, week 0. Stated treatment: therapeutic diphenylcyclopropenone sensitization with weekly scalp DPC. TCRdb ran MiXCR on the RACE reads and lists one entry per CDR3 protein. Of 180,000 or so distinct CDR3 sequences in the sample, about 31% were seen once. The starting material was whole blood, obtained in connection with sensitization to the hapten diphenylcyclopropenone (DPC). The receptors were sampled from a woman aged 25-40 years with alopecia areata. Some clones in this sample may be carry-over from other donors' samples.

This clonotype showed up just a few times. V and J are TRBV12-3 or TRBV12-4 and TRBJ1-5; no clear D gene. The CDR3 runs 13 residues. V shed 1 base and J shed 7 bases, with 8 bases lying between them. CDR3 sequence: CASSLDTKQPQHF. DNA for the CDR3: TGTGCCAGCAGTTTAGATACCAAGCAGCCCCAGCATTTT.

The table lists this clonotype with many counts. V and J are TRBV28 and TRBJ2-3; possibly TRBD2 for D (6 bases). With 9 bases removed from V and 0 bases from J, the gap between germline ends came to 16 bases. CDR1 and CDR2 (germline): MDHEN, SYDVKM. The CDR3 extends over 15 amino acids. The CDR3 protein is CASSGGAASTDTQYF. CDR3 in DNA: TGTGCCAGTTCCGGGGGAGCGGCTAGCACAGATACGCAGTATTTT.

In its sample, this clonotype was seen a few times. J is TRBJ2-5 and V is TRBV20-1; TRBD1 might be the D (6 bases). Germline lookup yields CDR1 DFQATT and CDR2 SNEGSKA (reference sequence). V lost 7 bases, J lost 4 bases, and 22 bases lay in between. The CDR3 extends over 15 amino acids. The DNA of the CDR3 is TGCAGTGGAGGACAGCAGGATGGACTTAGAGAGACCCAGTACTTC. This codes for CSGGQQDGLRETQYF.

This rearrangement joins TRBV4-3 to TRBJ2-3; 11 bases match TRBD2. The CDR3 runs 18 residues. V lost 3 bases and J lost 2; bases outside the gene matches: 10. Germline assignment: CDR1 LGHNA and CDR2 YSLEER. CDR3 coding DNA: TGCGCCAGCAGCCAGACTAGCGGGGCCCCCCCTTCCACAGATACGCAGTATTTT. Translated, it gives CASSQTSGAPPSTDTQYF.

This clonotype was seen only once. The V and J genes are TRBV4-2 and TRBJ2-2; D perhaps matches TRBD1 (5 bases). V lost 4 bases and J 4 bases, leaving 19 bases between the germline ends. The CDR3 runs 17 residues. Germline CDR1 and CDR2: LGHNA and YNFKEQ. CDR3 DNA: TGTGCCAGCAGCCCCGAAGGGGCAACGGGCCTCACCGGGGAGCTGTTTTTT. It encodes CASSPEGATGLTGELFF.

The chain has TRBV19 and TRBJ1-5, with D possibly matching TRBD1 (6 bases). Germline-derived CDR1 and CDR2 are LNHDA and SQIVND (reference sequence). CDR3 length: 12 amino acids. V lost 5 bases and J lost 5, with 7 bases in between. The CDR3: CASSRTDQPQHF. CDR3 bases: TGTGCCAGTAGTCGGACAGATCAGCCCCAGCATTTT.

This clonotype has only a few counts. In DNA, the CDR3 is TGTGCCTGCCCGACAGGGGGCTACGGTAATTCACCCCTCCACTTT. This translates into CACPTGGYGNSPLHF. The chain joins TRBV30 to TRBJ1-6, with 10 bases aligning to TRBD1. CDR3 size: 15 residues. The germline V gene encodes CDR1 GTSNPN and CDR2 SVGIG (reference sequence). Unmatched junction bases numbered 8, after V lost 6 bases and J lost 6 bases.

This chain links TRBV6-2 or TRBV6-3 with TRBJ2-4; D possibly corresponds to TRBD2 (6 bases). Trimming cost V 4 bases and J 7 bases, with 14 bases left between them. This CDR3 region has 14 residues. CDR1 is MNHEY and CDR2 is SVGEGT in the germline V gene. The CDR3 loop reads CASSSTRVANIQYF. The DNA for the CDR3 is TGTGCCAGCAGTTCGACTAGAGTGGCGAACATTCAGTACTTC.

This clonotype was counted a few times. The J gene is TRBJ2-5, the V gene TRBV7-2; no clear D gene. Germline V gene sequence: CDR1 SGHTA, CDR2 FQGNSA. V was clipped by 4 bases and J by 3 bases, with 9 bases between them. This CDR3 contains 13 residues. The CDR3 sequence is CASSSPAKETQYF. Here the CDR3 DNA reads TGTGCCAGCAGCTCCCCGGCTAAAGAGACCCAGTACTTC.

CDR3 in amino acids: CASSLVYQSYEQYF. The CDR3 bases are TGTGCCAGCAGCTTAGTTTACCAGTCCTACGAGCAGTACTTC. The chain recombines TRBV7-2 with TRBJ2-7; D is unresolved. This CDR3 spans 14 amino acids. The ends were cut back, 1 base at V and 1 base at J, with 8 bases in the middle. CDR1 SGHTA and CDR2 FQGNSA come from the germline V gene.

The V gene is TRBV5-1, the J gene TRBJ1-6; no definite D call. The germline CDR1 and CDR2 sequences are SGHRS and YFSETQ. This CDR3 spans 19 amino acids. V lost 0 bases to trimming and J lost 0 bases, with 16 bases between them. The CDR3: CASSLGAGPTYSYNSPLHF. As DNA, the CDR3 is TGCGCCAGCAGCTTGGGAGCAGGACCGACCTACTCCTATAATTCACCCCTCCACTTT.

V gene TRBV6-5 combines with J gene TRBJ2-7; perhaps TRBD2 as D (6 bases). V was pared by 7 bases and J by 4 bases, with 11 bases between. Germline V lookup: CDR1 MNHEY, CDR2 SVGAGI. The CDR3 is 12 residues long. CDR3 DNA sequence: TGTGCCAGCACGAACGCGGGGTACGAGCAGTACTTC. Its protein is CASTNAGYEQYF.

In this sample, this clonotype turned up a few times. This chain joins TRBV9 and TRBJ2-5; D might be TRBD1 (6 bases). The length of the CDR3 is 15 residues. Per the germline V gene, CDR1 is SGDLS and CDR2 is YYNGEE. V shed 4 bases and J shed 5 bases, with 18 bases lying between them. CDR3 protein: CASSPQGLDGETQYF. Here the CDR3 DNA reads TGTGCCAGCAGCCCCCAGGGGCTAGATGGGGAGACCCAGTACTTC.

This chain's CDR3 is CASSPTVYNSPLHF. As DNA, the CDR3 is TGTGCCAGCAGCCCGACAGTCTATAATTCACCCCTCCACTTT. The J gene is TRBJ1-6, the V gene TRBV6-2 or TRBV6-3, with D maybe TRBD1 (5 bases). Trimming took 6 bases from V and 3 from J, leaving 9 bases between them. Germline CDR1 MNHEY, CDR2 SVGEGT. The CDR3 is 14 amino acids.

This clonotype was seen only a few times. The chain carries TRBV19 and TRBJ2-7, with D unresolved. Trimming stripped 7 bases from V and 0 bases from J, with 19 bases between. Per the germline V gene, CDR1 is LNHDA and CDR2 is SQIVND (reference sequence). This CDR3 contains 16 residues. CDR3 protein: CASTTWSWQSSYEQYF. As DNA, the CDR3 is TGTGCCAGTACCACGTGGAGTTGGCAGTCCTCCTACGAGCAGTACTTC.

Ten or more counts support this clonotype. The chain has TRBV29-1 and TRBJ1-2, with TRBD1 identical over 11 bases. Germline V gives CDR1 SQVTM, CDR2 ANQGSEA. The CDR3 consists of 14 residues. V shed 2 bases and J 6 bases; nucleotides not matched to a gene: 5. This CDR3 reads CSVEHRDRGNGYTF. The CDR3 bases are TGCAGCGTTGAACATCGGGACAGGGGGAATGGCTACACCTTC.

This clonotype was counted a few times. The V and J genes are TRBV7-8 and TRBJ2-3, with 8 bases aligning to TRBD2. The V and J ends lost 2 bases and 3 bases, in that order; junction bases with no gene match: 10. Germline assignment: CDR1 SGHVS and CDR2 FQNEAQ. The CDR3 is 17 residues long. The CDR3 sequence: CASSLSRGLGRTDTQYF. CDR3 nucleotides: TGTGCCAGCAGCTTATCACGGGGACTAGGGCGGACAGATACGCAGTATTTT.

This clonotype was seen a few times. V is TRBV4-2 and J is TRBJ2-2; 9 bases are a match to TRBD2. Trimming at V came to 1 base and at J to 6 bases, leaving 9 bases not matched to a gene. The CDR3 consists of 17 residues. Germline CDR1 LGHNA, CDR2 YNFKEQ. Here the CDR3 reads CASSQAPQAGGPGELFF. CDR3 nucleotide sequence: TGTGCCAGCAGCCAAGCCCCTCAAGCGGGGGGACCCGGGGAGCTGTTTTTT.

V is TRBV29-1 and J is TRBJ1-1; possible D gene TRBD1, 6 bases. Germline V CDR1 and CDR2: SQVTM, ANQGSEA. This CDR3 is 13 amino acids long. Trimming cost V 5 bases and J 7 bases, with 17 bases left between them. CDR3: CSVSTGGAGEAFF. For the CDR3, the DNA is TGCAGCGTTTCAACCGGGGGCGCAGGTGAAGCTTTCTTT. Full variable domain (remainder filled in from reference TRBV29-1 and TRBJ1-1): SAVISQKPSRDICQRGTSLTIQCQVDSQVTMMFWYRQQPGQSLTLIATANQGSEATYESGFVIDKFPISRPNLTFSTLTVSNMSPEDSSIYLCSVSTGGAGEAFFGQGTRLTVV.

The chain combines TRBV4-1 with TRBJ2-7; 7 nucleotides match TRBD1. This CDR3 has 16 amino acids. CDR1 and CDR2 from the germline V gene are MGHRA and YSYEKL. With V trimmed by 1 base and J by 4 bases, 10 bases remained unmatched. This CDR3 is CASSQARGAGGYEQYF. DNA for the CDR3: TGCGCCAGCAGCCAAGCCCGAGGGGCAGGGGGTTACGAGCAGTACTTC.

This clonotype appeared a few times. The chain has TRBV5-1 and TRBJ1-1, with 7 bases that match TRBD1. The germline gives CDR1 SGHRS, CDR2 YFSETQ. With V trimmed by 0 bases and J by 5 bases, 7 bases remained unmatched. CDR3 length: 15 amino acids. The CDR3 coding sequence is TGCGCCAGCAGCTTGGTCCTAACAGGGGATACTGAAGCTTTCTTT. This sequence encodes CASSLVLTGDTEAFF.

This clonotype has just a few counts. The rearrangement links TRBV5-1 to TRBJ2-7; D gene unclear. This CDR3 has 13 residues. Germline V gene data show CDR1 as SGHRS and CDR2 as YFSETQ. V lost 4 bases and J lost 4, with 12 bases in between. CDR3 region: CASSLQHEYEQYF. The CDR3 DNA reads TGCGCCAGCAGCCTTCAACACGAGTACGAGCAGTACTTC.

This clonotype was detected only a few times. The gene calls are TRBV28 and TRBJ1-3; D is undetermined. Trimming cost V 3 bases and J 5 bases, with 5 bases left between them. This CDR3 comprises 12 residues. Germline CDR1 is MDHEN and CDR2 is SYDVKM. In DNA form, the CDR3 reads TGTGCCAGCAGTTTGATGAGAAACACCATATATTTT. Its translation: CASSLMRNTIYF.

The CDR3 sequence: CSVSGLAGNEQFF. In nucleotides, the CDR3 is TGCAGTGTTTCGGGACTAGCGGGCAATGAGCAGTTCTTC. The J gene is TRBJ2-1, the V gene TRBV20-1, with TRBD2 identical over 12 bases. Per the germline V gene, CDR1 is DFQATT and CDR2 is SNEGSKA (reference sequence). V dropped 7 bases and J dropped 6; count of bases not matched to a gene: 4. The CDR3 has 13 amino acids.

The V call is TRBV7-2, the J call TRBJ1-4; D unresolved. V lost 1 base, J lost 5 bases, and 5 bases lay in between. This CDR3 is 13 amino acids long. The germline CDR1 and CDR2 sequences are SGHTA and FQGNSA. The CDR3 loop is CASSLVWNEKLFF. CDR3 bases: TGTGCCAGCAGCTTAGTGTGGAATGAAAAACTGTTTTTT.

This clonotype was seen a handful of times. V gene TRBV28 combines with J gene TRBJ1-2; D possibly corresponds to TRBD1 (5 bases). Germline V lookup: CDR1 MDHEN, CDR2 SYDVKM. The CDR3 loop spans 13 amino acids. Trimming removed 3 bases from V and 8 bases from J, with 13 bases in between. The DNA for the CDR3 is TGTGCCAGCAGTTTGCGGGGCATGGGAGGCTACACCTTC. It specifies CASSLRGMGGYTF.

This clonotype was seen ten or more times. This chain uses TRBV7-2 with TRBJ1-4, with D hard to call. Between the trimmed V and J ends, which lost 1 base and 5 bases, there was a span of 8 bases. The CDR3 has 14 amino acids. The germline V gene encodes CDR1 SGHTA and CDR2 FQGNSA. The CDR3 nucleotides are TGTGCCAGCAGCTTAGAATACTCGAATGAAAAACTGTTTTTT. It translates to CASSLEYSNEKLFF. Variable domain in full (rest from reference TRBV7-2 and TRBJ1-4): GAGVSQSPSNKVTEKGKDVELRCDPISGHTALYWYRQSLGQGLEFLIYFQGNSAPDKSGLPSDRFSAERTGGSVSTLTIQRTQQEDSAVYLCASSLEYSNEKLFFGSGTQLSVL.

V gene TRBV6-2 or TRBV6-3 combines with J gene TRBJ1-1; TRBD1 might be the D (5 bases). CDR1 is MNHEY and CDR2 is SVGEGT in the germline V gene. V gave up 5 bases and J gave up 5 bases, with 18 bases separating them. The CDR3 extends over 15 amino acids. This chain's CDR3 is CASSQTAGQSTEAFF. The DNA of the CDR3 is TGTGCCAGCAGTCAGACAGCGGGGCAAAGTACTGAAGCTTTCTTT.

This clonotype was counted at least ten times. V usage is TRBV5-1 and J usage is TRBJ1-1; 10 bases line up with TRBD1. V was clipped by 3 bases and J by 4 bases; unmatched bases: 6. Germline V lookup: CDR1 SGHRS, CDR2 YFSETQ. The length of the CDR3 is 15 residues. The CDR3 DNA reads TGCGCCAGCAGCTCCAGTTGGACAGGGGGCACTGAAGCTTTCTTT. The encoded protein is CASSSSWTGGTEAFF.